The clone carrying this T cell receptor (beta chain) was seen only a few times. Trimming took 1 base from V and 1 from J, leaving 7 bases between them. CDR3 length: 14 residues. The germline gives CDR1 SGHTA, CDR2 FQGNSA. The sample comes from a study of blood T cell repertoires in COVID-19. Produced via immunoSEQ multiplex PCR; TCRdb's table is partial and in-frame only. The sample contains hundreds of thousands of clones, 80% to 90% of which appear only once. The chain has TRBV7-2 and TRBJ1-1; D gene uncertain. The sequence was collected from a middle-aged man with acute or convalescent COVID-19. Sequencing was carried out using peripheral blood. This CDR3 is CASSLVSKNTEAFF. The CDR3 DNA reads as TGTGCCAGCAGCTTAGTTTCAAAGAACACTGAAGCTTTCTTT.